This TCR beta chain stems from a study of long-term antiretroviral therapy in people with HIV. Regarding the study as a whole: Although diversity increased after ART, it remained lower than in transplant donor controls.

This clone was detected only once. The antigen remains unidentified. Trimming at V came to 4 bases and at J to 4 bases, leaving 6 bases not matched to a gene. There are 15 residues in the CDR3. Per germline, CDR1 MRHNA and CDR2 SNTAGT. The United States was where all participants with HIV were treated. Survey-level resolution applied to immunoSEQ assay v3.0. What sequencing targeted per sample was roughly 40,000-50,000 T-cell genomes. The data were produced by immunoSEQ multiplex PCR, yet TCRdb's version contains in-frame clones alone and is incomplete. This table has over 30,000 clones, approximately 90% appearing once.

This chain uses TRBV6-4 with TRBJ2-2, with TRBD1 matching over 7 bases. The material was unsorted PBMCs, obtained 1.1 years after starting antiretroviral therapy. The clonotype was recovered from a man aged 18-30 years with HIV. The CDR3 sequence is CASSGQGEGTGELFF. The DNA of the CDR3 is TGTGCCAGCAGTGGACAGGGAGAGGGCACCGGGGAGCTGTTTTTT.